This T cell receptor beta chain was captured in a study of T cells after yellow fever vaccination (dated by TCRdb to about 2019). Notes on the research overall: The SMART-Seq v4 Ultra Low Input RNA kit was used to prepare libraries from fractions with low cell numbers. Bulk PBMC replicates and cell subsets were isolated from blood drawn at multiple timepoints before and after both primary and secondary immunization. To follow T-cell clones before and after primary and booster YFV17D yellow fever vaccination, bulk TCR alpha and beta repertoires were sequenced over time. Two healthy male donors, one aged 18 to 29 and one aged 30 to 40 years, made up the cohort. Paper-wide results and their limitations: Computational filtering was needed because FACS-sorted repertoires could contain abundant contaminating clonotypes from the bulk population. The study included only two donors, which limits how far the findings can be generalized. A small share of clonotypes was detected in both CD4 and CD8 compartments, with the overlap likely arising from convergent recombination. Compared with the primary T-cell response, the secondary T-cell response was faster but weaker, reaching its peak on day 5 rather than on day 15. After the booster, most clones that had expanded after primary vaccination were detected again (around 96% of CD4 and around 88% of CD8), suggesting broad maintenance of memory.

The treatment or condition tag for this specimen amounts to: live attenuated yellow fever vaccine strain. A standard Ficoll-Paque protocol was used to isolate PBMCs from peripheral blood. CD4 and CD8 T-cell fractions were isolated with Dynabeads CD4 and CD8 positive selection kits. TriZol was used to extract RNA from bulk PBMCs, from CD4 and CD8 fractions, and from dextramer-positive and dextramer-negative fractions. TCR cDNA was made using 5'RACE template switching, a step that added a universal primer site and unique molecular identifiers. Priming for cDNA synthesis came from both the TCR alpha and TCR beta constant segments. Libraries were amplified in two PCR steps, with sample barcodes and sequencing adapters added in the second step. Sequencing of the libraries was done on either Illumina HiSeq 2500 (2x100 bp) or NovaSeq (2x150 bp). Per the authors' processing: MIGEC handled demultiplexing of reads and collapsing into UMI consensus sequences, while MiXCR performed V(D)J alignment. Clonotypes responding to the vaccine were identified with edgeR on replicate PBMC samples, with the criteria of FDR below 0.01 and a log2 fold change above 5 up to day 15. CD4 or CD8 identity was assigned to each bulk clonotype according to whether the clonotype was present at higher abundance in the sequenced CD4 repertoire or the sequenced CD8 repertoire. The public reads were run again by TCRdb, first through fastp at Q25 and then through MiXCR, and only productive beta chains were kept. Each entry merges the rows of one CDR3 protein and shows their most common DNA and genes. The V and J calls reflect TCRdb's pipeline rather than the authors' work. The sample contains 200,000 to 300,000 distinct CDR3 sequences, under 15% of them found a single time. 0.4% to 0.55% of the sample is taken by the ten largest.

With regard to this clonotype: The antigen it binds to is not known. Per-nucleotide qualities are absent, and no much larger clonotype sits a single base away.

The germline V gene specifies MNHEY as CDR1 and SVGAGI as CDR2. The CDR3 starts with the cysteine, ends with the phenylalanine, and has 15 residues. The CDR3 DNA has 45 bases and is translated from base 1. At the junction V is shortened by 4 bases and J by 3 bases, with 15 bases in between. The chain is made from TRBV6-5 and TRBJ1-2; TRBD1 is a weak D gene call, 5 bases matching. This sequence originates from a man aged 25 to 45 who received the YFV17D yellow fever vaccine. This material consisted of CD4+ T cells sorted from PBMCs, taken 45 days after the yellow fever booster vaccination. The DNA is TGTGCCAGCAGTTTTTCAGGCGGGGGAGACTATGGCTACACCTTC. Its translation reads: CASSFSGGGDYGYTF.